Here is one T cell receptor (beta chain) with its context. The CDR3 contains 14 residues. The germline gives CDR1 SGHTA, CDR2 FQGNSA. Trimming pared 0 bases from V and 4 bases from J, leaving 9 bases between. These data come from a study of technical replicates of blood from four donors. Some clones are missing from TCRdb's copy, which holds only in-frame ones; the method was immunoSEQ multiplex PCR. The sample has around 69,000 clones; almost 98% are singletons. Sequenced sample: T cells isolated from PBMCs. This sequence originates from a human donor in good health. The rearrangement uses TRBV7-2 and TRBJ1-2, with D unclear. The CDR3 reads CASSLAGSSYGYTF. In DNA form, the CDR3 reads TGTGCCAGCAGCTTAGCGGGCAGCTCCTATGGCTACACCTTC.